This T cell receptor beta chain was captured by sequencing in a study of shared clonotypes between healthy human individuals. Study conclusions and caveats: Only a few donors were included, so the genetic and exposure-history diversity represented was limited. In contrast to clonotypes shared by all four donors, non-shared clonotypes had lower generation probabilities.

This clone was detected once. Its antigen is unknown. CDR1 is MNHNY, CDR2 SVGAGI, per germline (reference sequence). The CDR3 is 14 residues long. V lost 9 bases to trimming and J lost 0 bases, with 14 bases between them. Authors' methods: For the immunoSEQ data, sequences were junction-only without quality scores, so filtering differed. Libraries were prepared by immunoSEQ multiplex PCR; TCRdb keeps only in-frame clonotypes and omits some of them. V and J calls plus clone size are reproduced from that table; the DNA served to infer D and trimming. The sample carries more than 2 million clones, approximately 94% recorded once. Terminally differentiated effector memory CD45RA+ cells were excluded by CCR7 positive selection of CD45RO-negative cells.

J is TRBJ1-1 and V is TRBV6-6; possible D gene TRBD1, 6 bases. The sequencing sample was made of naive CD8+ T cells sorted from blood. The TCR comes from a man younger than 35 in good health. DNA for the CDR3: TGTGCCAGAGATGACAGGTTTATGAACACTGAAGCTTTCTTT. Protein sequence: CARDDRFMNTEAFF.